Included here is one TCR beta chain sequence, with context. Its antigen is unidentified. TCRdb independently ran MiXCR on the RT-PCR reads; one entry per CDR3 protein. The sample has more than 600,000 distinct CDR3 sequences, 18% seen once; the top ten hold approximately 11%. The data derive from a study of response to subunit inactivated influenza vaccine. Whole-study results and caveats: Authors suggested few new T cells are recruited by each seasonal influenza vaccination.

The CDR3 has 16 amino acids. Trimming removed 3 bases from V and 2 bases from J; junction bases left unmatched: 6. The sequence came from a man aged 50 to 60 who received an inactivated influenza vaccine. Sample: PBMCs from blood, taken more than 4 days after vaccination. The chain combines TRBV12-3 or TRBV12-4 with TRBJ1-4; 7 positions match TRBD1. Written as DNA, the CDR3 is TGTGCCAGCAGTTTTCAAACAGGGGTTACTAATGAAAAACTGTTTTTT. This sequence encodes CASSFQTGVTNEKLFF.